A selection of T cell receptor beta chains follows, all from one sample in a study of identical twins. TCRdb reanalysed the 5' RACE reads using MiXCR and keeps one entry per CDR3 protein. This table holds fewer than 250,000 distinct CDR3 sequences, approximately 7.3% found once. These data were likewise used in another study, on yellow fever vaccine responses in identical twins.

Material for sequencing was CD8+ T cells sorted from blood. Receptors originate from a woman aged 18-29 years in good health. CDR3s include the opening cysteine and the closing phenylalanine or tryptophan. Fields, in order: clone size, V gene, J gene, D gene, CDR3 DNA, CDR3 protein. A D gene is named only where the DNA matches it firmly. The size of a clone is reported for some rows only, either as once, few or many, or as a class for expanded clones.

-	TRBV6-1	TRBJ2-7	-	TGTGCCAGCAGGGACAGCGCGCTTAACTCCTACGAGCAGTACTTC	CASRDSALNSYEQYF
-	TRBV27	TRBJ2-7	-	TGTGCCAGCAGTTTAGGGGCGGACTCCTACGAGCAGTACTTC	CASSLGADSYEQYF
many	TRBV7-9	TRBJ2-3	TRBD2	TGTGCCAGCAGCTTAAACTTGGCGGGGGGGCCTACAGATACGCAGTATTTT	CASSLNLAGGPTDTQYF
few	TRBV28	TRBJ2-3	TRBD2	TGTGCCAGCAGTCTCCGGACTAGCGGGAGTTTAGATACGCAGTATTTT	CASSLRTSGSLDTQYF
-	TRBV7-8	TRBJ1-1	-	TGTGCCAGCAGCGAAGAGAGAGGCGACACTGAAGCTTTCTTT	CASSEERGDTEAFF
-	TRBV20-1	TRBJ1-2	-	TGCAGTGCTAGAGATCTAGGGGCGCGGGGCTATGGCTACACCTTC	CSARDLGARGYGYTF
many	TRBV29-1	TRBJ2-5	-	TGCAGCGTTGGGCAAGGGATTCAGAAGACCCAGTACTTC	CSVGQGIQKTQYF
few	TRBV2	TRBJ2-1	TRBD2	TGTGCCAGGGGAGGACTAGCGGGGAGTGAGCAGTTCTTC	CARGGLAGSEQFF
few	TRBV15	TRBJ1-5	-	TGTGCCACCAGCAGAGACTGGGATTATAGCAATCAGCCCCAGCATTTT	CATSRDWDYSNQPQHF
many	TRBV5-1	TRBJ1-1	TRBD1	TGCGCCAGCAGCTCATACCCCCGACAGGGTTTGGACACTGAAGCTTTCTTT	CASSSYPRQGLDTEAFF
few	TRBV24-1	TRBJ2-1	-	TGTGCCACCAGTGATTGGGACGGATCCCCCTACAATGAGCAGTTCTTC	CATSDWDGSPYNEQFF
-	TRBV13	TRBJ2-5	TRBD2	TGTGCCAGCAGCCCAAGCGGGGGTAGACAAGAGACCCAGTACTTC	CASSPSGGRQETQYF
many	TRBV20-1	TRBJ1-5	-	TGCAGTGCTGACCTGGGGGGGGGCGGTCAGCCCCAGCATTTT	CSADLGGGGQPQHF